One sample yielded the 28 T cell receptor beta chains listed below, sequenced in a study of shared clonotypes between healthy human individuals. Positive CCR7 selection of CD45RO-negative cells yielded the naive CD8 cells, and terminally differentiated effector memory CD45RA+ cells were excluded. Sequencing used immunoSEQ multiplex PCR; TCRdb keeps in-frame clones, though not all of them. Among 2 million to 2.5 million clones listed, roughly 91% were seen once. Source material: naive CD8+ T cells from PBMCs. The source is a young man in good health. Some clones in this sample may be carry-over from other donors' samples.

This clone was seen once. The genes are TRBV6-6 and TRBJ1-4; 9 nucleotides agree with TRBD1. The germline V gene has CDR1 MNHNY and CDR2 SVGAGI (reference sequence). The CDR3 spans 14 residues. V was pared by 7 bases and J by 8 bases, with 8 bases of the junction left unmatched. CDR3 sequence reads: CASTLRDRVEKLFF. CDR3 DNA sequence: TGTGCCAGCACCCTCCGGGACAGGGTGGAAAAACTGTTTTTT.

As regards this clone: Other DNA sequences from this sample encode an identical CDR3 as well. The chain links TRBV7-9 to TRBJ2-1; D is ambiguous. The CDR3 is 11 residues long. Trimming removed 5 bases from V and 5 bases from J, with 4 bases in between. In germline, CDR1 is SEHNR, CDR2 FQNEAQ (reference sequence). The CDR3 region is CASSRNNEQFF. The CDR3 region has the DNA TGTGCCAGCAGCCGAAACAATGAGCAGTTCTTC.

Remarks on this clone: Other nucleotide sequences in the sample specify the same CDR3. The chain's CDR3 is CASSVGAGSTDTQYF. In nucleotides, the CDR3 is TGTGCCAGCAGCGTAGGCGCGGGGAGCACAGATACGCAGTATTTT. V gene TRBV9 combines with J gene TRBJ2-3; D is perhaps TRBD2 (6 bases). This CDR3 comprises 15 residues. Trimming shortened V by 0 bases and J by 0 bases, and 8 bases separated the two germline ends. The germline gives CDR1 SGDLS, CDR2 YYNGEE.

This chain joins TRBV4-1 and TRBJ2-3; D perhaps matches TRBD2 (6 bases). V lost 0 bases and J lost 4, with 17 bases in between. CDR1 is MGHRA and CDR2 is YSYEKL in the germline V gene. The CDR3 runs to 17 residues. CDR3 DNA: TGCGCCAGCAGCCAAGATGGGATCGGGAGAGGCTCAGATACGCAGTATTTT. This codes for CASSQDGIGRGSDTQYF.

V is TRBV2 and J is TRBJ2-5; D perhaps matches TRBD2 (5 bases). Trimming shortened V by 8 bases and J by 5 bases, and 15 bases separated the two germline ends. The germline V gene has CDR1 SNHLY and CDR2 FYNNEI. The CDR3 extends over 13 amino acids. CDR3 bases: TGTGCCAGCGAGGTAGCGTTGGACGAGACCCAGTACTTC. As protein: CASEVALDETQYF.

This clone was found once. The chain recombines TRBV11-2 with TRBJ2-7; no clear D. Trimming cost V 5 bases and J 2 bases, with 19 bases left between them. Germline CDR1 SGHAT, CDR2 FQNNGV. The CDR3 has 16 amino acids. The CDR3 region has the DNA TGTGCCAGCAGCCCCTGGGAAGTCCCTGGGGCCTACGAGCAGTACTTC. Encoded protein: CASSPWEVPGAYEQYF.

As DNA, the CDR3 is TGCGCCAGCAGCCAAAGATGGACTACCTTCACAGATACGCAGTATTTT. Its translation is CASSQRWTTFTDTQYF. The chain recombines TRBV4-1 with TRBJ2-3; a weak D match, TRBD2 (6 bases). V was cut by 2 bases and J by 2 bases, with 14 bases left in between. The germline CDR1 and CDR2 sequences are MGHRA and YSYEKL. This CDR3 has 16 amino acids.

The count of this clone is one. This chain uses TRBV27 with TRBJ2-2, with TRBD1 as a possible D gene (5 bases). The germline CDR1 and CDR2 sequences are MNHEY and SMNVEV (reference sequence). V shed 2 bases and J shed 0 bases, with 7 bases lying between them. The CDR3 covers 15 residues. DNA for the CDR3: TGTGCCAGCAGTTTACTAGGGGCGAACACCGGGGAGCTGTTTTTT. Amino acid sequence: CASSLLGANTGELFF.

The chain uses TRBV14 and TRBJ2-7, with TRBD1 identical over 7 bases. CDR1 is SGHDN and CDR2 is FVKESK in the germline V gene. Trimming at V came to 3 bases and at J to 9 bases, leaving 17 bases not matched to a gene. The CDR3 is made up of 16 amino acids. CDR3 loop: CASSQTVTGAKRGQYF. CDR3 coding DNA: TGTGCCAGCAGCCAGACGGTAACAGGGGCAAAGAGGGGGCAGTACTTC.

The V gene is TRBV4-1, the J gene TRBJ1-1; no reliable D call. V gave up 2 bases and J gave up 1 base, with 20 bases separating them. Germline CDR1 and CDR2: MGHRA and YSYEKL. This CDR3 comprises 18 residues. Here the CDR3 reads CASSQSLGFPKANTEAFF. The CDR3 nucleotides read TGCGCCAGCAGCCAAAGCCTGGGGTTCCCTAAGGCGAACACTGAAGCTTTCTTT.

The chain couples TRBV4-3 to TRBJ2-5, with D possibly being TRBD1 or TRBD2 (5 bases each). Per germline, CDR1 LGHNA and CDR2 YSLEER. The V end was cut by 0 bases, the J end by 5 bases, with 13 bases between. This CDR3 spans 15 amino acids. CDR3 in DNA: TGCGCCAGCAGCCAAGATCGGGGCCGAAGGGAGACCCAGTACTTC. It yields the protein CASSQDRGRRETQYF.

The chain links TRBV15 to TRBJ1-4; D is uncertain. V was pared by 1 base and J by 3 bases, with 3 bases between. Germline V CDR1 and CDR2: LNHNV, YYDKDF (reference sequence). The CDR3 consists of 13 residues. This chain's CDR3 is CATSRGPNEKLFF. CDR3 bases: TGTGCCACCAGCAGAGGTCCTAATGAAAAACTGTTTTTT.

The J gene is TRBJ2-7, the V gene TRBV7-6, with TRBD1 as a possible D gene (6 bases). V gave up 2 bases and J gave up 5 bases, with 7 bases separating them. Germline V gene lookup returns CDR1 SGHVS and CDR2 FNYEAQ. CDR3 length: 12 residues. The DNA of the CDR3 is TGTGCCAGCAGCTTAAACAGGGACGAGCAGTACTTC. Translating it yields CASSLNRDEQYF.

V usage is TRBV5-8 and J usage is TRBJ2-1, with no clear D. The length of the CDR3 is 13 residues. V was clipped by 4 bases and J by 3 bases, with 8 bases between them. Germline values: CDR1 SGHTS, CDR2 YDEGEE. The CDR3 loop is CASSQVLYNEQFF. CDR3 in DNA: TGTGCCAGCAGCCAGGTCCTCTACAATGAGCAGTTCTTC.

The rearrangement joins TRBV27 to TRBJ2-7, with D perhaps given as TRBD1 or TRBD2 (5 bases each). V was pared by 6 bases and J by 2 bases, with 17 bases between. The CDR3 loop spans 15 amino acids. Germline CDR1 reads MNHEY; CDR2 reads SMNVEV (reference sequence). The CDR3 loop is CASRRGLADPYEQYF. The CDR3 nucleotides read TGTGCCAGCAGGAGGGGCTTGGCGGATCCCTACGAGCAGTACTTC.

V is TRBV11-1 and J is TRBJ1-1; maybe TRBD1 (5 bases). CDR1 is SGHAT and CDR2 is FQDESV in the germline V gene (reference sequence). Trimming cost V 1 base and J 7 bases, with 10 bases left between them. This CDR3 has 13 amino acids. The CDR3 DNA reads as TGTGCCAGCAGCTTAGGATGGACAAGTGAAGCTTTCTTT. It encodes CASSLGWTSEAFF. The full variable domain, its missing parts supplied by reference TRBV11-1 and TRBJ1-1, is EAEVAQSPRYKITEKSQAVAFWCDPISGHATLYWYRQILGQGPELLVQFQDESVVDDSQLPKDRFSAERLKGVDSTLKIQPAELGDSAMYLCASSLGWTSEAFFGQGTRLTVV.

This sequence joins TRBV9 and TRBJ2-1, with D unresolved. This CDR3 comprises 13 residues. Germline values: CDR1 SGDLS, CDR2 YYNGEE. Trimming cost V 0 bases and J 11 bases, with 12 bases left between them. The CDR3 reads CASSVGGKGQQFF. The CDR3 DNA reads TGTGCCAGCAGCGTAGGTGGTAAAGGGCAGCAGTTCTTC.

This chain joins TRBV9 and TRBJ1-3; D remains unclear. Trimming cost V 2 bases and J 4 bases, with 10 bases left between them. The CDR3 sequence is 14 residues long. Looked up from germline, CDR1 is SGDLS and CDR2 is YYNGEE. The CDR3 sequence: CASSVAGRGNTIYF. CDR3 DNA: TGTGCCAGCAGCGTCGCCGGGAGGGGAAACACCATATATTTT.

A note on this clone: This sample includes further DNA sequences coding for the same CDR3. The genes are TRBV9 and TRBJ1-3, with D tentatively TRBD1 (5 bases). Germline V gene lookup returns CDR1 SGDLS and CDR2 YYNGEE. Trimming took off 7 bases at V and 0 bases at J, with 8 bases between the two ends. The CDR3 spans 13 residues. The CDR3 coding sequence is TGTGCCAGCGGGACGGCCTCTGGAAACACCATATATTTT. Translated: CASGTASGNTIYF.

V and J are TRBV15 and TRBJ2-5; TRBD2 aligns across 11 bases. Germline V gene data show CDR1 as LNHNV and CDR2 as YYDKDF (reference sequence). This CDR3 is 17 amino acids long. Germline trimming cut 0 bases from V and 4 bases from J; bases unmatched to any gene: 7. CDR3 bases: TGTGCCACCAGCAGAGATCCACTAGCGGGAGTGCGAGAGACCCAGTACTTC. Protein product: CATSRDPLAGVRETQYF. The full variable domain, rest sourced from reference TRBV15 and TRBJ2-5, is DAMVIQNPRYQVTQFGKPVTLSCSQTLNHNVMYWYQQKSSQAPKLLFHYYDKDFNNEADTPDNFQSRRPNTSFCFLDIRSPGLGDTAMYLCATSRDPLAGVRETQYFGPGTRLLVL.

The sample holds one count of this clone. The V gene is TRBV27, the J gene TRBJ2-1; tentatively, D is TRBD2 (5 bases). CDR1 is MNHEY and CDR2 is SMNVEV in the germline V gene (reference sequence). The CDR3 length is 15 residues. Trimming shortened V by 7 bases and J by 6 bases, and 19 bases separated the two germline ends. The CDR3 nucleotides are TGTGCCAGCACCAGAGGGCAGGTAGGCGCCAATGAGCAGTTCTTC. Translated, it gives CASTRGQVGANEQFF.

This chain uses TRBV15 with TRBJ1-5; D remains unclear. The CDR3 totals 13 residues. The V and J ends lost 5 bases and 1 base respectively, with 6 bases between them. Germline CDR1 reads LNHNV; CDR2 reads YYDKDF (reference sequence). The CDR3 nucleotides read TGTGCCACCAGCCCCCCAAGCAATCAGCCCCAGCATTTT. Translation: CATSPPSNQPQHF.

In this sample, this clone turned up once. V and J are TRBV28 and TRBJ1-5, with a possible D match to TRBD1 (6 bases). V shed 3 bases and J shed 4 bases, with 13 bases lying between them. The germline V gene encodes CDR1 MDHEN and CDR2 SYDVKM. The CDR3 has 15 residues. CDR3 DNA sequence: TGTGCCAGCAGTTTTATGAACAGGGCGAATCAGCCCCAGCATTTT. Translation gives CASSFMNRANQPQHF. The entire variable domain, with the rest obtained from reference TRBV28 and TRBJ1-5, is as follows: DVKVTQSSRYLVKRTGEKVFLECVQDMDHENMFWYRQDPGLGLRLIYFSYDVKMKEKGDIPEGYSVSREKKERFSLILESASTNQTSMYLCASSFMNRANQPQHFGDGTRLSIL.

This clone has a single count. This specimen includes other DNA sequences encoding the same CDR3. CDR3 in amino acids: CASSLVRNNEQFF. In DNA form, the CDR3 reads TGTGCCAGCAGCTTGGTTAGAAACAATGAGCAGTTCTTC. The chain has TRBV5-6 and TRBJ2-1; no firm D call. The germline gives CDR1 SGHDT, CDR2 YYEEEE. Trimming took 0 bases from V and 5 from J, leaving 6 bases between them. The CDR3 is 13 amino acids.

The chain uses TRBV19 and TRBJ2-2; 10 nucleotides agree with TRBD2. Germline V gene data show CDR1 as LNHDA and CDR2 as SQIVND (reference sequence). V lost 10 bases, J lost 3 bases, and 17 bases stayed unmatched. The CDR3 loop spans 18 amino acids. The CDR3 sequence is CATCSTSGTQWDTGELFF. The CDR3 coding sequence is TGTGCCACTTGCTCAACTAGCGGGACACAATGGGACACCGGGGAGCTGTTTTTT.

The chain joins TRBV27 to TRBJ2-7; D could derive from TRBD1 or TRBD2 (6 bases each). CDR1 and CDR2 (germline): MNHEY, SMNVEV (reference sequence). The CDR3 extends over 12 amino acids. The V end was cut by 8 bases, the J end by 3 bases, with 11 bases between. The chain's CDR3 is CASGLQGYEQYF. The CDR3 DNA is TGTGCCAGCGGACTACAGGGCTACGAGCAGTACTTC.

A remark on this clone: The same CDR3 is also encoded by other DNA sequences in this sample. The chain has TRBV27 and TRBJ1-1, with D perhaps TRBD1 (6 bases). This CDR3 comprises 14 residues. Trimming left V 3 bases short and J 4 bases short, with 12 bases between. Germline V gene lookup returns CDR1 MNHEY and CDR2 SMNVEV (reference sequence). CDR3 residues: CASSFGGLGTEAFF. CDR3 DNA: TGTGCCAGCAGTTTTGGGGGGCTGGGCACTGAAGCTTTCTTT.

The chain joins TRBV10-2 to TRBJ2-2, with 11 bases identical to TRBD2. Trimming took 7 bases from V and 1 from J; bases not matched to a gene: 11. Per the germline V gene, CDR1 is WSHSY and CDR2 is SAAADI. The CDR3 is 18 residues long. The CDR3 here is CASTGTSGRNRNTGELFF. In DNA, the CDR3 is TGCGCCAGCACGGGAACTAGCGGGAGAAATCGGAACACCGGGGAGCTGTTTTTT.